This T cell receptor (beta chain) was recovered during a study of blood T cell repertoires in COVID-19. Study at large: From the United States, Italy and Spain came samples of acute and convalescent COVID-19.

Germline CDR1 reads SGDLS; CDR2 reads YYNGEE. V was cut by 3 bases and J by 0 bases, with 9 bases left in between. The CDR3 is made up of 15 amino acids. Repertoires were generated with immunoSEQ multiplex PCR, while TCRdb's copy carries only in-frame clones and drops some. The sample yields some 49,000 clones, 65% to 90% seen once. The chain carries TRBV9 and TRBJ1-4; D uncertain. The sequence was collected from a woman of 80 years or more with COVID-19, enrolled during active disease. Sequenced: peripheral blood. This chain's CDR3 is CASSATGATNEKLFF. DNA of the CDR3: TGTGCCAGCAGCGCCACGGGTGCAACTAATGAAAAACTGTTTTTT.